The entry below describes one T cell receptor beta chain. Assay used: immunoSEQ multiplex PCR; TCRdb lists only in-frame clones, some missing. The sample has approximately 78,000 clones, under 95% seen once. Germline-derived CDR1 and CDR2 are SGHVS and FQNEAQ. V dropped 5 bases and J dropped 3 bases, with 16 bases sitting between them. This CDR3 spans 16 amino acids. The data derive from a study of T cells after somatic rescue of genetic block. The V call is TRBV7-8, the J call TRBJ1-4, with no clear D. This TCR derives from a young man. The material sequenced was peripheral blood mononuclear cells (PBMCs). CDR3 in amino acids: CASSPNRVTPNEKLFF. The DNA for the CDR3 is TGTGCCAGCAGCCCGAACCGGGTCACGCCTAATGAAAAACTGTTTTTT.